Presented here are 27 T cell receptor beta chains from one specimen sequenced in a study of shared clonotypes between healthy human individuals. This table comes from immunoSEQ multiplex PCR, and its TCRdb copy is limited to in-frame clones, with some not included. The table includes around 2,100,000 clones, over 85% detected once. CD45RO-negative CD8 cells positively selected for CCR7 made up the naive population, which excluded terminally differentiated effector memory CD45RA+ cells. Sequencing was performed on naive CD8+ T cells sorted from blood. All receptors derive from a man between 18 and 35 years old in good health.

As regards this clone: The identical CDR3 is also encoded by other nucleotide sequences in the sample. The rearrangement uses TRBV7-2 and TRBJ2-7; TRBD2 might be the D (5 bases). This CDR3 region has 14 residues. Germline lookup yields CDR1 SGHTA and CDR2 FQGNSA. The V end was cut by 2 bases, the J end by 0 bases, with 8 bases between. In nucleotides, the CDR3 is TGTGCCAGCAGCTTAACGGGATCCTCCTACGAGCAGTACTTC. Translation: CASSLTGSSYEQYF.

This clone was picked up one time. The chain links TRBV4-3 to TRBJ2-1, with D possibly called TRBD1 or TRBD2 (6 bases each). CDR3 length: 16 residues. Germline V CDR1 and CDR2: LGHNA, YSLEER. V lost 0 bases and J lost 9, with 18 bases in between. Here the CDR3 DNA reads TGCGCCAGCAGCCAAGATGGGGAGGCAGGGGCCGGTGAGCAGTTCTTC. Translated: CASSQDGEAGAGEQFF.

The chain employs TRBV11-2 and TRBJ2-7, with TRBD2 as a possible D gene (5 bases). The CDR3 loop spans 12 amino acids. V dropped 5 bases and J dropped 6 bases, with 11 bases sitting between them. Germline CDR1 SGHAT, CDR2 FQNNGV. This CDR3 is CASSRGSGEQYF. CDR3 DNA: TGTGCCAGCAGCCGTGGGAGTGGCGAGCAGTACTTC. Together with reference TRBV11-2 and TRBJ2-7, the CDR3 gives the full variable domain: EAGVAQSPRYKIIEKRQSVAFWCNPISGHATLYWYQQILGQGPKLLIQFQNNGVVDDSQLPKDRFSAERLKGVDSTLKIQPAKLEDSAVYLCASSRGSGEQYFGPGTRLTVT.

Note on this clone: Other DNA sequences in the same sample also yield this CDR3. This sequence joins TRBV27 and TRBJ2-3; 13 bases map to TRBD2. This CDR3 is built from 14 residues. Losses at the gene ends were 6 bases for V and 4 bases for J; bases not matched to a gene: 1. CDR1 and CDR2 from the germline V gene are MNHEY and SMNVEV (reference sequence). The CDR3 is CASRLAGGPDTQYF. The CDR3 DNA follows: TGTGCCAGCAGACTAGCGGGGGGGCCAGATACGCAGTATTTT.

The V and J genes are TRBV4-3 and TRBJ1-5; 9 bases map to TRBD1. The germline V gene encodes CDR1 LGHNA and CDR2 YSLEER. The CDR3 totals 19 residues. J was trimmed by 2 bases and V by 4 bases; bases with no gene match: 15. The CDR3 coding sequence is TGCGCCAGCAGCCGCCAGGGGACAGGGAGCCTGGAGGGCAATCAGCCCCAGCATTTT. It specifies CASSRQGTGSLEGNQPQHF.

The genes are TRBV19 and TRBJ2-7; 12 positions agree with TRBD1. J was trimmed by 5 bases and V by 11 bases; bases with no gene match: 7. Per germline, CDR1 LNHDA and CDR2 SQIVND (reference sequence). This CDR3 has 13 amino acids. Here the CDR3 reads CAVSGTGGHEQYF. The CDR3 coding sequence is TGTGCCGTCTCCGGGACAGGGGGCCACGAGCAGTACTTC.

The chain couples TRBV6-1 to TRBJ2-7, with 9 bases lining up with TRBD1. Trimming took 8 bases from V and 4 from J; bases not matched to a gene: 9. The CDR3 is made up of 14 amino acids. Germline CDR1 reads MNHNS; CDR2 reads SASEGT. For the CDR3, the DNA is TGTGCCAGCGAACCGGGACAGGGTTGGTACGAGCAGTACTTC. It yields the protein CASEPGQGWYEQYF.

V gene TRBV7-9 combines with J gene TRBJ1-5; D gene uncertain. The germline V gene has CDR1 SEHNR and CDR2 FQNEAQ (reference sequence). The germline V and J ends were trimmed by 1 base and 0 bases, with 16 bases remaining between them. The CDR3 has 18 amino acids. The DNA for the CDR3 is TGTGCCAGCAGCTTAGTAGGGTTGGGCGGTGCTAGCAATCAGCCCCAGCATTTT. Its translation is CASSLVGLGGASNQPQHF.

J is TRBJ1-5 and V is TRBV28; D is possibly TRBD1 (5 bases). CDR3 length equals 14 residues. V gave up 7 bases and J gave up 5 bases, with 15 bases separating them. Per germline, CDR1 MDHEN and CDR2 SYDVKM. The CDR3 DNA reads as TGTGCCAGCACCCCGCAGGGCCAATATCAGCCCCAGCATTTT. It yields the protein CASTPQGQYQPQHF. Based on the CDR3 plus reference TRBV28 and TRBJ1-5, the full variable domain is DVKVTQSSRYLVKRTGEKVFLECVQDMDHENMFWYRQDPGLGLRLIYFSYDVKMKEKGDIPEGYSVSREKKERFSLILESASTNQTSMYLCASTPQGQYQPQHFGDGTRLSIL.

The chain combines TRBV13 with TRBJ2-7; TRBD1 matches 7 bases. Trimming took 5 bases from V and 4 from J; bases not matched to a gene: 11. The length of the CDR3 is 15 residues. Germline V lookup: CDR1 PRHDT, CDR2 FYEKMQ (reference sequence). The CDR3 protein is CASSTQQGRSYEQYF. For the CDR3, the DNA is TGTGCCAGCAGCACCCAACAGGGGCGGTCGTACGAGCAGTACTTC.

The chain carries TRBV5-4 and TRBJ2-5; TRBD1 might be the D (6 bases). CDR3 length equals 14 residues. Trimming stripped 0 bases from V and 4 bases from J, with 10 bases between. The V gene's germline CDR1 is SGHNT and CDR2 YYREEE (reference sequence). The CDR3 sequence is CASSLDGRGETQYF. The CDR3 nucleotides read TGTGCCAGCAGCTTGGACGGCAGGGGAGAGACCCAGTACTTC.

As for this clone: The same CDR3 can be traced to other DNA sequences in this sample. The CDR3 nucleotides are TGCGCCAGCAGTGAAGTAGGGTCTACTGAAGCTTTCTTT. This encodes CASSEVGSTEAFF. The chain employs TRBV10-1 and TRBJ1-1; D gene uncertain. The CDR3 is 13 amino acids. The V gene lost 3 bases and the J gene lost 5 bases, with 10 bases spanning the gap. CDR1 is WNHNN and CDR2 is SYGVQD in the germline V gene (reference sequence).

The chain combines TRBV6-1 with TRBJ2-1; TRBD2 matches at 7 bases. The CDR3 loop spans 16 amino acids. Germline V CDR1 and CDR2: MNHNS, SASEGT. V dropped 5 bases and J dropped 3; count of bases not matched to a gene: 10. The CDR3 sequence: CASSQGLDVFYNEQFF. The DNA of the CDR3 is TGTGCCAGCAGTCAAGGACTAGACGTCTTCTACAATGAGCAGTTCTTC.

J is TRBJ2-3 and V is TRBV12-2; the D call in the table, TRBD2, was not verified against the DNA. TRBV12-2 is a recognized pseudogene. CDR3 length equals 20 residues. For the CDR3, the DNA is TGTGCAAGTCGCTTAAAGGCTGACGGGACTAGCGGGGGAGCCACAGATACGCAGTATTTT. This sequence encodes CASRLKADGTSGGATDTQYF.

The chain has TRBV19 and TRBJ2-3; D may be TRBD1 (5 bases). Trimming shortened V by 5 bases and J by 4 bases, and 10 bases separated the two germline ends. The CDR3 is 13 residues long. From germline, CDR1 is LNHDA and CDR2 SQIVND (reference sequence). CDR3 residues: CASSAGSPDTQYF. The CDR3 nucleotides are TGTGCCAGTAGTGCAGGGTCCCCAGATACGCAGTATTTT.

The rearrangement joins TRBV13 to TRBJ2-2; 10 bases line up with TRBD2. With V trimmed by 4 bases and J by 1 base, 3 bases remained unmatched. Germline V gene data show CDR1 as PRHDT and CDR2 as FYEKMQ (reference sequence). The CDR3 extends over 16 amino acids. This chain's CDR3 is CASSWPSGGNTGELFF. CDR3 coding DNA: TGTGCCAGCAGCTGGCCTAGCGGGGGGAACACCGGGGAGCTGTTTTTT.

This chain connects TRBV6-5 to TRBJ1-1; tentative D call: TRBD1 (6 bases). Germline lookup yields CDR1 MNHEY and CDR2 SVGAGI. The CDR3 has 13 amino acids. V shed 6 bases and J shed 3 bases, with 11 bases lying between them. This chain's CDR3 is CASRPGGYTEAFF. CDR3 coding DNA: TGTGCCAGCAGACCCGGGGGCTACACTGAAGCTTTCTTT.

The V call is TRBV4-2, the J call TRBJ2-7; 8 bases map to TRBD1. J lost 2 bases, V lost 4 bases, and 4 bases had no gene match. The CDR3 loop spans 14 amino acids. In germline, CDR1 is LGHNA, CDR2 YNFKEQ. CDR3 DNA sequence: TGTGCCAGCAGCCCCCGGGACAGGACCTACGAGCAGTACTTC. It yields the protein CASSPRDRTYEQYF.

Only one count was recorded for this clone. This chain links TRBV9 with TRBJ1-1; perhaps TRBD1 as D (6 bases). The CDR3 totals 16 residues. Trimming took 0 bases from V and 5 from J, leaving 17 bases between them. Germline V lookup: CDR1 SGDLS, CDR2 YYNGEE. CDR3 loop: CASSVDNGARGTEAFF. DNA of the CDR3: TGTGCCAGCAGCGTAGACAACGGGGCTAGGGGGACTGAAGCTTTCTTT.

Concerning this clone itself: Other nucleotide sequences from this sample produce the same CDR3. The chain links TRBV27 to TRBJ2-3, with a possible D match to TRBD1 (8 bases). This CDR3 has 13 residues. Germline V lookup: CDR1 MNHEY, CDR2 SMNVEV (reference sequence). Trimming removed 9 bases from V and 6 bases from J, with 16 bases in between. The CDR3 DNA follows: TGTGCCAGTAGGACAGGGAGGGTCGATACGCAGTATTTT. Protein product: CASRTGRVDTQYF.

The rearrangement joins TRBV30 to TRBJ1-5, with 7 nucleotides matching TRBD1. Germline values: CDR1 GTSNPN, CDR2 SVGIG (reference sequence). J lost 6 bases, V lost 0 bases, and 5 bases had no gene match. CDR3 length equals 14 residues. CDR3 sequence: CAWSVGDRAQPQHF. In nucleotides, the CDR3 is TGTGCCTGGAGTGTAGGTGACAGGGCTCAGCCCCAGCATTTT.

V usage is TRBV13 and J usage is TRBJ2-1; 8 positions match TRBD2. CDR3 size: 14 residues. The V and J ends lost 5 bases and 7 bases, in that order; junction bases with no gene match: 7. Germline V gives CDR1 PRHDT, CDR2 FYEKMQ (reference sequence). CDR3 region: CASSGPGTRNEQFF. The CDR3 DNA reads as TGTGCCAGCAGCGGGCCCGGGACTAGAAATGAGCAGTTCTTC.

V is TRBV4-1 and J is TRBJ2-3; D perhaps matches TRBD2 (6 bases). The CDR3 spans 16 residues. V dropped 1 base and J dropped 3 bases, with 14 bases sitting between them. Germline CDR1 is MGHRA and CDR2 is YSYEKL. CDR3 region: CASSQGPGSWTDTQYF. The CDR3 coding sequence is TGCGCCAGCAGCCAAGGCCCCGGGAGTTGGACAGATACGCAGTATTTT.

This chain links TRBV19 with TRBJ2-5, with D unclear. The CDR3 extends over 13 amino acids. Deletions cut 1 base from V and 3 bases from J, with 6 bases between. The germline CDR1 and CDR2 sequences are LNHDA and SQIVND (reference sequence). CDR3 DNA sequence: TGTGCCAGTAGTATAGTCCAGGAAGAGACCCAGTACTTC. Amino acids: CASSIVQEETQYF.

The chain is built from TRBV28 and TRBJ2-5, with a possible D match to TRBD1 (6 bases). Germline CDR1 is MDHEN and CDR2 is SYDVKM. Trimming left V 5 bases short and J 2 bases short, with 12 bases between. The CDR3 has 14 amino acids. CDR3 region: CASSRQEGQETQYF. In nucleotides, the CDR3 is TGTGCCAGCAGTCGACAGGAAGGGCAAGAGACCCAGTACTTC.

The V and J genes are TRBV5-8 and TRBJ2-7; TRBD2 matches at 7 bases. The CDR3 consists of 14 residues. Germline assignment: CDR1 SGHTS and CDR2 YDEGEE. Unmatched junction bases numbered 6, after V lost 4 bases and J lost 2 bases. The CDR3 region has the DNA TGTGCCAGCAGCCCCTTAGCGGGTACCTACGAGCAGTACTTC. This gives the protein CASSPLAGTYEQYF.

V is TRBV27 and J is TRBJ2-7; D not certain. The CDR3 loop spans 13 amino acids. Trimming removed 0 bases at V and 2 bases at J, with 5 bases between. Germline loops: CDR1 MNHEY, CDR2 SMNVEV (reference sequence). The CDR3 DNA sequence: TGTGCCAGCAGTTTATCGCTGGCCTACGAGCAGTACTTC. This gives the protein CASSLSLAYEQYF.